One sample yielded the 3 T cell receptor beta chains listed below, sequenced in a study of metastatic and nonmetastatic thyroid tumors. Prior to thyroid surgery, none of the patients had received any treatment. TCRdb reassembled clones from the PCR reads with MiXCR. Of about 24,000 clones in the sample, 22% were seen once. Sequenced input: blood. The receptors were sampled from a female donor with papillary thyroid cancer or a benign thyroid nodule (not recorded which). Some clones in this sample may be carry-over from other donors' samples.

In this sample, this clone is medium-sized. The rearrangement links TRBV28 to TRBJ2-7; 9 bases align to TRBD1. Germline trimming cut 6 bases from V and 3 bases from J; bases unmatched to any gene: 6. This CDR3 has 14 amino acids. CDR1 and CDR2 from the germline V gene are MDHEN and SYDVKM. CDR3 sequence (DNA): TGTGCCAGCAGCCGAGGACAGGGGATCTACGAGCAGTACTTC. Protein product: CASSRGQGIYEQYF.

CDR3 coding DNA: TGCAGTGCTACATCGGAGCTTACCTACGAGCAGTACTTC. It yields the protein CSATSELTYEQYF. The V call is TRBV20-1, the J call TRBJ2-7; D remains ambiguous. V was cut by 4 bases and J by 2 bases, with 12 bases left in between. Germline V gives CDR1 DFQATT, CDR2 SNEGSKA (reference sequence). This CDR3 has 13 residues.

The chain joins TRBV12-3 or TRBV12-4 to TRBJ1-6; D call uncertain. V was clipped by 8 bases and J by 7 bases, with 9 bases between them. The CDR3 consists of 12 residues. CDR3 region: CASGQSNSPLHF. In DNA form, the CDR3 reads TGTGCCAGCGGGCAGTCCAATTCACCCCTCCACTTT.